The 15 T cell receptor beta chains reported below all come from one sample, sequenced in a study of somatic mutations in cytotoxic T cells in rheumatoid arthritis. Only in-frame clones appear in the TCRdb table, and some are missing; sequencing was by immunoSEQ multiplex PCR. This sample has around 2,800 clones, with about four fifths found just once. The sequenced sample was CD8+ T cells sorted from blood. These receptors came from a man between 60 and 75 years old with rheumatoid arthritis.

The J gene is TRBJ1-1, the V gene TRBV27; D is unclear. The CDR3 has 14 amino acids. Germline lookup yields CDR1 MNHEY and CDR2 SMNVEV (reference sequence). V was pared by 3 bases and J by 8 bases, with 16 bases between. The CDR3 bases are TGTGCCAGCAGTTTTGCCCCCAGGTCTATAGAAGCTTTCTTT. It codes for CASSFAPRSIEAFF.

The chain has TRBV7-9 and TRBJ2-2; D perhaps matches TRBD1 (6 bases). Germline V gene data show CDR1 as SEHNR and CDR2 as FQNEAQ (reference sequence). With 1 base removed from V and 5 bases from J, the gap between germline ends came to 8 bases. The length of the CDR3 is 14 residues. CDR3 DNA: TGTGCCAGCAGCTTAGTAGGGGGAACCGGGGAGCTGTTTTTT. This codes for CASSLVGGTGELFF.

The chain's CDR3 is CASSDTAAGLYNEQFF. The CDR3 nucleotides are TGTGCCAGCAGTGACACCGCGGCAGGGCTATACAATGAGCAGTTCTTC. V gene TRBV2 combines with J gene TRBJ2-1, with D maybe TRBD1 (5 bases). Germline-derived CDR1 and CDR2 are SNHLY and FYNNEI. The germline V and J ends were trimmed by 3 bases and 4 bases, with 16 bases remaining between them. The CDR3 covers 16 residues.

This rearrangement joins TRBV30 to TRBJ1-2; D gene unclear. V was cut by 4 bases and J by 8 bases, with 17 bases left in between. Germline values: CDR1 GTSNPN, CDR2 SVGIG (reference sequence). CDR3 length: 13 residues. This CDR3 is CAWKSENYGGYTF. The CDR3 coding sequence is TGTGCCTGGAAATCTGAGAACTATGGAGGCTACACCTTC.

This clone was found once. The chain recombines TRBV7-3 with TRBJ2-3, with 8 bases fitting TRBD2. In germline, CDR1 is SGHTA, CDR2 FQGTGA. V was clipped by 2 bases and J by 4 bases; unmatched bases: 8. The CDR3 runs to 16 residues. In DNA form, the CDR3 reads TGTGCCAGCAGCTTATATCCGGCGGGGGGCTCAGATACGCAGTATTTT. Translated: CASSLYPAGGSDTQYF.

This chain joins TRBV6-4 and TRBJ2-6; D is possibly TRBD2 (5 bases). Trimming took 3 bases from V and 0 from J, leaving 6 bases between them. Germline CDR1 is MRHNA and CDR2 is SNTAGT. The CDR3 is made up of 15 amino acids. The CDR3 region is CASSEEGSGANVLTF. CDR3 DNA: TGTGCCAGCAGTGAAGAGGGCTCTGGGGCCAACGTCCTGACTTTC.

The chain uses TRBV5-6 and TRBJ2-7; unclear D gene. The CDR3 runs to 13 residues. Germline CDR1 SGHDT, CDR2 YYEEEE. V was cut by 2 bases and J by 2 bases, with 8 bases left in between. The CDR3 nucleotides read TGTGCCAGCAGCTTAACTGAGGCCTACGAGCAGTACTTC. Translated, it gives CASSLTEAYEQYF.

CDR3 loop: CASSLLRGSNQPQHF. The CDR3 nucleotides are TGTGCCAGCAGTTTATTACGCGGAAGCAATCAGCCCCAGCATTTT. This chain uses TRBV28 with TRBJ1-5; D not resolved. Trimming pared 1 base from V and 1 base from J, leaving 8 bases between. CDR3 length equals 15 residues. Germline V lookup: CDR1 MDHEN, CDR2 SYDVKM. The whole variable domain, remainder taken from reference TRBV28 and TRBJ1-5, is DVKVTQSSRYLVKRTGEKVFLECVQDMDHENMFWYRQDPGLGLRLIYFSYDVKMKEKGDIPEGYSVSREKKERFSLILESASTNQTSMYLCASSLLRGSNQPQHFGDGTRLSIL.

The chain carries TRBV20-1 and TRBJ1-4; D is uncertain. The CDR3 runs to 11 residues. CDR1 and CDR2 (germline): DFQATT, SNEGSKA (reference sequence). The V end lost 6 bases, the J end lost 13 bases, and 15 bases lay between the germline ends. The CDR3 loop reads CSAIYSKRLFF. DNA for the CDR3: TGCAGTGCCATATACAGCAAAAGACTGTTTTTT.

V is TRBV4-3 and J is TRBJ1-3, with D possibly being TRBD1 (5 bases). CDR1 is LGHNA, CDR2 YSLEER, per germline. The CDR3 has 15 amino acids. V gave up 0 bases and J gave up 13 bases, with 19 bases separating them. The CDR3 sequence is CASSQDDGQGNSIYF. The CDR3 coding sequence is TGCGCCAGCAGCCAAGATGACGGACAAGGAAACTCGATATATTTT.

The chain carries TRBV7-2 and TRBJ2-1; D is unresolved. Germline lookup yields CDR1 SGHTA and CDR2 FQGNSA. The CDR3 totals 12 residues. Trimming took 1 base from V and 9 from J, leaving 7 bases between them. CDR3 DNA sequence: TGTGCCAGCAGCTTAGGTGGGCTTGAGCAGTTCTTC. Translation: CASSLGGLEQFF.

V and J are TRBV9 and TRBJ1-1; a weak D match, TRBD1 (5 bases). V lost 0 bases to trimming and J lost 4 bases, with 10 bases between them. The CDR3 length is 14 residues. Germline assignment: CDR1 SGDLS and CDR2 YYNGEE. Written as DNA, the CDR3 is TGTGCCAGCAGCGTAGCCCCAGGGTTCACTGAAGCTTTCTTT. Amino acid sequence: CASSVAPGFTEAFF.

The chain is built from TRBV5-3 and TRBJ1-5; no definite D call. TRBV5-3 is labeled an ORF, and its function is uncertain. V lost 1 base and J lost 5, with 7 bases in between. The CDR3 is 13 amino acids. The CDR3 DNA is TGTGCCAGAAGCTTGAATTTCGATCAGCCCCAGCATTTT. Translation gives CARSLNFDQPQHF.

The chain is built from TRBV10-2 and TRBJ2-5, with D perhaps TRBD1 (6 bases). V was clipped by 7 bases and J by 5 bases, with 20 bases between them. Germline V lookup: CDR1 WSHSY, CDR2 SAAADI. There are 15 residues in the CDR3. CDR3 sequence reads: CASTERRGWRETQYF. The CDR3 DNA reads as TGCGCCAGCACCGAGAGAAGGGGGTGGAGGGAGACCCAGTACTTC.

The chain combines TRBV28 with TRBJ2-3; 9 positions match TRBD2. The germline gives CDR1 MDHEN, CDR2 SYDVKM. Trimming removed 3 bases from V and 9 bases from J; junction bases left unmatched: 10. The CDR3 is made up of 15 amino acids. For the CDR3, the DNA is TGTGCCAGCAGTTTGGCTAGCGGGGACGGCCGAACGCAGTATTTT. Translating gives CASSLASGDGRTQYF.